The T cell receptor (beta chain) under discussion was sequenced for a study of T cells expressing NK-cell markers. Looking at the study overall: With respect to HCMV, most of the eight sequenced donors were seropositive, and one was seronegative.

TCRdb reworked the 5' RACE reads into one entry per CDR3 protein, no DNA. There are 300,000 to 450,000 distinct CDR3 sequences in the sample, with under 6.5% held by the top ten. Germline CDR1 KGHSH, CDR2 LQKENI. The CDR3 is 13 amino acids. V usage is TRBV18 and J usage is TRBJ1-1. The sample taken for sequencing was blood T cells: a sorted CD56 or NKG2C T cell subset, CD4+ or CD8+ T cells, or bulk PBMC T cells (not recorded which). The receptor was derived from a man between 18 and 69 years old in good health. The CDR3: CASSPSARSEAFF.